This entry features one T cell receptor beta chain sequence. What it binds is not known. The read halts 3 residues ahead of the CDR3 end, with the missing end drawn from the germline J gene. The V gene's germline CDR1 is LNHDA and CDR2 SQIVND (reference sequence). The CDR3 spans 14 residues. The sample is drawn from a study of T cells in women clearing cervical HPV infection. Libraries were prepared by immunoSEQ multiplex PCR; TCRdb keeps only in-frame clonotypes and omits some of them. This sample's table reports about 37,000 clones. Overall study results and limits: TRBV6-7 relative abundance averaged 0.11% in cases and 0.15% to 0.2% in controls.

The chain is built from TRBV19 and TRBJ2-2; the D is unclear. This TCR came from a woman between 18 and 75 years old with a cervical HPV16 infection that either progressed to CIN3+ or cleared (not recorded which). Specimen: blood buffy coat. The CDR3 bases that were read are TGTGCCAGTAGTCTGATTGCGGCTAATGAAAAG. Translated: CASSLIAANEK. From start to end, the CDR3 is CASSLIAANEKLFF.